Following are 16 T cell receptor beta chains from one sample sequenced in a study of CD8+ T cells in alopecia areata. Pooled cutaneous lymph node cells were sorted using CD4, CD8alpha, NKG2D, NKG2ACE and other markers. Sequencing templates came from extracted RNA that was reverse transcribed into cDNA. Sequencing used immunoSEQ multiplex PCR; TCRdb keeps in-frame clones, though not all of them. Singletons are absent from the sample, which has about 270,000 clones. Sequenced sample: CD4+ T cells sorted from a lymph node. The receptors originated from a C3H/HeJ mouse with alopecia areata. The mouse line has the MHC haplotype H2-k.

This clone was found a few times. The listed genes are named as in mouse. The read terminates 4 residues ahead of where the CDR3 ends, so the germline J gene completes it. The V gene is TRBV19, the J gene TRBJ1-2; 9 bases line up with TRBD1. The CDR3 runs to 14 residues. V was clipped by 4 bases and J by 3 bases; unmatched bases: 4. Germline assignment: CDR1 FNHDT and CDR2 SITEND (reference sequence). The CDR3 DNA, read in part, is TGTGCCAGCAGTCGGGACAGGGTGGACTCC. It codes for CASSRDRVDS. The complete CDR3 sequence is CASSRDRVDSDYTF.

As for this clone: The germline and genes are mouse ones. The read ends 4 residues early relative to the CDR3; the germline J gene fills the gap. This chain links TRBV13-1 with TRBJ2-2; D possibly corresponds to TRBD2 (6 bases). Trimming shortened V by 7 bases and J by 0 bases, and 13 bases separated the two germline ends. The CDR3 extends over 15 amino acids. Germline CDR1 reads NSHNY; CDR2 reads SYGAGN. This chain's CDR3 is CASSPLGSNTGQLYF. The DNA read from the CDR3 is TGTGCCAGCTCACCTCTGGGGTCAAACACCGGG.

Comment on this clone: The gene names here belong to mouse. The read ends 4 residues early relative to the CDR3; the germline J gene fills the gap. The J gene is TRBJ2-5, the V gene TRBV1; a possible D gene is TRBD1 (6 bases). Per the germline V gene, CDR1 is NSQYPW and CDR2 is LRSPGD (reference sequence). With 5 bases removed from V and 0 bases from J, the gap between germline ends came to 12 bases. CDR3 length: 15 amino acids. This CDR3 is CTCSPRGHNQDTQYF. The CDR3 DNA, read in part, is TGCACCTGCAGTCCCAGGGGCCATAACCAAGAC. The full variable domain, in which reference TRBV1 and TRBJ2-5 provide the parts outside the CDR3, is VTLLEQNPRWRLVPRGQAVNLRCILKNSQYPWMSWYQQDLQKQLQWLFTLRSPGDKEVKSLPGADYLATRVTDTELRLQVANMSQGRTLYCTCSPRGHNQDTQYFGPGTRLLVL.

To note about this clone: Mouse names are used for the genes. The CDR3 extends 4 residues past the end of the read, so its final part is completed from the germline J gene. Other DNA sequences from this sample encode an identical CDR3 as well. The gene calls are TRBV5 and TRBJ2-5; 7 positions agree with TRBD1. V lost 4 bases and J lost 1; bases outside the gene matches: 2. Germline V gives CDR1 LGHNA, CDR2 YNLKQL (reference sequence). There are 14 residues in the CDR3. The sequenced CDR3 bases are TGTGCCAGCAGCCCAACAGGGGACCAAGAC. It codes for CASSPTGDQD. The full-length CDR3 reads as CASSPTGDQDTQYF.

This clone was picked up a small number of times. The genes are named according to mouse. The CDR3 end falls 3 residues outside the read, so it is completed with the germline J gene. The chain uses TRBV5 and TRBJ1-6, with 7 bases identical to TRBD1. TRBJ1-6 qualifies as an ORF whose function is uncertain. This CDR3 has 16 amino acids. After removal of 1 base from V and 0 bases from J, the junction contained 0 bases not matched to a gene. Germline values: CDR1 LGHNA, CDR2 YNLKQL (reference sequence). The CDR3 DNA, read in part, is TGTGCCAGCAGCCAAGGGGACAGTTCCTATAATTCGCCC. Encoded protein: CASSQGDSSYNSP. The CDR3 reads in full as CASSQGDSSYNSPLYF.

This clone has only a few counts. Gene names are mouse gene names. Read data end 4 residues before the CDR3 end; the end is taken from the germline J gene. J is TRBJ1-2 and V is TRBV13-3, with D unclear. V was trimmed by 0 bases and J by 1 base, leaving 7 bases between them. CDR3 length: 14 amino acids. CDR1 is NNHDY, CDR2 SYVADS, per germline. The CDR3 DNA, read in part, is TGTGCCAGCAGTGATGGCAGGAGAAACTCC. The encoded protein is CASSDGRRNS. The entire CDR3 protein reads CASSDGRRNSDYTF.

This clone was seen a handful of times. Gene names and germline match the mouse. Here the CDR3 reads CTCSADHGRVQNSPLYF. The part of the CDR3 DNA that was read is TGCACCTGCAGTGCAGATCACGGCAGGGTGCAGAATTCGCCC. The chain links TRBV1 to TRBJ1-6, with a tentative D call TRBD1 (5 bases). The read halts 3 residues ahead of the CDR3 end, with the missing end drawn from the germline J gene. TRBJ1-6 is treated as an ORF (open reading frame) with a function not yet certain. V was clipped by 0 bases and J by 7 bases, with 16 bases between them. CDR1 is NSQYPW and CDR2 is LRSPGD in the germline V gene (reference sequence). This CDR3 region has 17 residues.

This clone has more than one count but fewer than ten. Here the gene names and germline are mouse. Coverage ceases 4 residues before the CDR3 finishes, and the germline J gene fills in the end. This chain joins TRBV19 and TRBJ1-1; 7 bases are shared with TRBD1. CDR1 is FNHDT and CDR2 is SITEND in the germline V gene (reference sequence). The CDR3 totals 14 residues. The part of the CDR3 DNA that was read is TGTGCCAGCAGTATCAGGCAGGGGGTGACA. This translates into CASSIRQGVT. In full, the CDR3 reads CASSIRQGVTEVFF.

Note on this clone: All gene names here are mouse names. The read ends 3 residues early relative to the CDR3; the germline J gene fills the gap. This chain connects TRBV4 to TRBJ1-6; TRBD1 might be the D (6 bases). TRBJ1-6 is flagged as an ORF with uncertain function. The CDR3 runs to 15 residues. Germline V gene lookup returns CDR1 LGHDT and CDR2 YNNKQL (reference sequence). Between the trimmed V and J ends, which lost 3 bases and 3 bases, there was a span of 9 bases. The CDR3 loop is CASSYQGHYNSPLYF. CDR3 DNA (partial): TGTGCCAGCAGCTACCAGGGACACTATAATTCGCCC.

Remarks on this clone: Genes and germline are mouse. The read is 4 residues too short to cover the CDR3 end, so that end is filled in from the germline J gene. Within the sample, other DNA sequences also encode this same CDR3. The chain is built from TRBV13-3 and TRBJ2-3, with 8 bases aligning to TRBD1. V was clipped by 5 bases and J by 2 bases; unmatched bases: 4. The CDR3 has 14 amino acids. Germline CDR1 and CDR2: NNHDY and SYVADS. The DNA read from the CDR3 is TGTGCCAGCAGGCAGGGGGCGCTTGCAGAA. Protein sequence: CASRQGALAE. The whole CDR3 protein is CASRQGALAETLYF.

This clone was detected a few times. Mouse gene names and germline throughout. The read terminates 4 residues before the CDR3 end, so the remaining end is supplied by the germline J gene. This specimen includes other DNA sequences encoding the same CDR3. The chain carries TRBV12-1 and TRBJ2-2; no reliable D call. In germline, CDR1 is SGHSN, CDR2 HYEKVE. The CDR3 runs 14 residues. V was shortened by 0 bases and J by 0 bases, with 4 bases between the two germline ends. CDR3 in amino acids: CASSLAANTGQLYF. CDR3 DNA (partial): TGTGCCAGCTCTCTCGCAGCAAACACCGGG.

The table lists this clone with a few counts. The gene names here belong to mouse. The read gets to within 4 residues of the CDR3 end, and the germline J gene fills in the rest. Other DNA sequences within the sample encode an identical CDR3. The chain carries TRBV13-1 and TRBJ1-2, with TRBD1 matching 7 bases. Germline loops: CDR1 NSHNY, CDR2 SYGAGN. J lost 0 bases, V lost 0 bases, and 2 bases had no gene match. CDR3 length: 15 amino acids. The chain's CDR3 is CASSDDRGSNSDYTF. The CDR3 DNA, read in part, is TGTGCCAGCAGTGATGACAGGGGATCAAACTCC.

This clone was detected a few times. The gene symbols are mouse symbols. Read sequence stops 4 residues before the CDR3 end, and the germline J gene provides the missing end. This same CDR3 is encoded by further DNA sequences in the sample. This rearrangement joins TRBV13-1 to TRBJ2-3, with 10 bases matching TRBD2. In germline, CDR1 is NSHNY, CDR2 SYGAGN. The CDR3 contains 15 residues. The V gene end was trimmed by 3 bases and the J gene end by 1 base; junction bases not matched to a gene: 2. CDR3 amino acids: CASSAGTGGAETLYF. Incomplete CDR3 DNA: TGTGCCAGCAGTGCCGGGACTGGGGGTGCAGAA.

This clone was observed many times. Gene names and germline match the mouse. Partial CDR3 DNA: TGTGCCAGCAGCGAGACAGGGGATTCCTATAATTCGCCC. Its protein product is CASSETGDSYNSP. From start to end, the CDR3 is CASSETGDSYNSPLYF. The chain joins TRBV3 to TRBJ1-6, with 8 bases fitting TRBD1. The DNA ends 3 residues before the CDR3 does, and the rest of the CDR3 is filled in from the germline J gene. TRBJ1-6 counts as an open reading frame of uncertain function. The J segment lost 0 bases and the V segment lost 5 bases, leaving 3 bases of the junction unmatched. The CDR3 extends over 16 amino acids. Germline CDR1 is SNHLY and CDR2 is FYNGKV (reference sequence).

As concerns this clone: Gene and germline names: mouse. The CDR3 end falls 4 residues outside the read, so it is completed with the germline J gene. The genes are TRBV19 and TRBJ1-2; TRBD1 matches 11 bases. Trimming cost V 2 bases and J 4 bases; bases outside gene matches: 4. Per the germline V gene, CDR1 is FNHDT and CDR2 is SITEND (reference sequence). The CDR3 sequence is 15 residues long. CDR3 sequence: CASSMGQGVGSDYTF. The DNA read from the CDR3 is TGTGCCAGCAGTATGGGACAGGGGGTGGGCTCC.

A word on this clone: The gene names given are mouse names. The read terminates 4 residues before the CDR3 end, so the remaining end is supplied by the germline J gene. This CDR3 is also generated by other DNA sequences in the sample. The rearrangement joins TRBV13-3 to TRBJ2-1; the D is unclear. Trimming pared 5 bases from V and 0 bases from J, leaving 6 bases between. CDR3 length: 13 residues. CDR1 is NNHDY, CDR2 SYVADS, per germline. CDR3 sequence: CASRTNNYAEQFF. The sequenced part of the CDR3 DNA is TGTGCCAGCAGGACAAATAACTATGCT.